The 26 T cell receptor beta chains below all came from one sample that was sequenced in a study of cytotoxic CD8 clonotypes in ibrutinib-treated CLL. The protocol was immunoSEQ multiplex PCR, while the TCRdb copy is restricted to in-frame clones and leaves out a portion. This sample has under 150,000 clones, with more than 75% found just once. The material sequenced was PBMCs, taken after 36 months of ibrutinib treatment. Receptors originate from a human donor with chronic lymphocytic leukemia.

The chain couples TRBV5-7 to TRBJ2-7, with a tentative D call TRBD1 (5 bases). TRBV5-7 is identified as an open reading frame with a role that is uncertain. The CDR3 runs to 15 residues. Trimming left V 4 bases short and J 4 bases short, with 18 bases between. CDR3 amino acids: CASSRPPGPYYEQYF. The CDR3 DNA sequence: TGTGCCAGCAGCCGCCCCCCAGGGCCCTATTACGAGCAGTACTTC.

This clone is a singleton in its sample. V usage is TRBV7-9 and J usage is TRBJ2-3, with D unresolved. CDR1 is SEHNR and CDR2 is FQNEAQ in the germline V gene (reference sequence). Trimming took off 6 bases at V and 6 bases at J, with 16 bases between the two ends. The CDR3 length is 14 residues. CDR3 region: CASSHGRSIDTQYF. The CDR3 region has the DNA TGTGCCAGCAGTCACGGCCGGAGCATCGATACGCAGTATTTT.

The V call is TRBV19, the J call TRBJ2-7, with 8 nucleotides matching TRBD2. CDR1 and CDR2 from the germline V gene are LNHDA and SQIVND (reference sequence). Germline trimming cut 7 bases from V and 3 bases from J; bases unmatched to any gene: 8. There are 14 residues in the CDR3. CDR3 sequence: CASNDAGGNYEQYF. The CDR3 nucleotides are TGTGCCAGTAATGACGCGGGAGGAAACTACGAGCAGTACTTC. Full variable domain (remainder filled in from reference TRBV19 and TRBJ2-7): DGGITQSPKYLFRKEGQNVTLSCEQNLNHDAMYWYRQDPGQGLRLIYYSQIVNDFQKGDIAEGYSVSREKKESFPLTVTSAQKNPTAFYLCASNDAGGNYEQYFGPGTRLTVT.

The CDR3 here is CAWSVTGVGNTEAFF. DNA for the CDR3: TGTGCCTGGAGTGTGACAGGGGTCGGTAACACTGAAGCTTTCTTT. The V and J genes are TRBV30 and TRBJ1-1; 8 nucleotides agree with TRBD1. V was clipped by 0 bases and J by 2 bases; unmatched bases: 5. This CDR3 is 15 amino acids long. Looked up from germline, CDR1 is GTSNPN and CDR2 is SVGIG (reference sequence).

CDR3: CASSRGWSRDTQYF. The CDR3, as DNA: TGTGCCAGCAGCAGGGGGTGGTCCCGCGATACGCAGTATTTT. The chain has TRBV7-2 and TRBJ2-3; possibly TRBD1 for D (6 bases). Trimming pared 5 bases from V and 6 bases from J, leaving 15 bases between. The length of the CDR3 is 14 residues. Germline CDR1 and CDR2: SGHTA and FQGNSA.

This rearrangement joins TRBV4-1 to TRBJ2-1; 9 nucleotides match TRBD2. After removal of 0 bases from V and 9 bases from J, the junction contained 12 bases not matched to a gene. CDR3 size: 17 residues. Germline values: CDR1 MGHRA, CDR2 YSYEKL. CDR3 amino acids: CASSQEGLGTSLGEQFF. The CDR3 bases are TGCGCCAGCAGCCAAGAAGGTCTTGGGACTAGCTTGGGTGAGCAGTTCTTC.

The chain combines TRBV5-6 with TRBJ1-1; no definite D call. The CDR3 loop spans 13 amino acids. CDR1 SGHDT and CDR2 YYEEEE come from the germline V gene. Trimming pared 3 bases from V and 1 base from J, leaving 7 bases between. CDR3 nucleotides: TGTGCCAGCAGCTACGGACCGAACACTGAAGCTTTCTTT. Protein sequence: CASSYGPNTEAFF.

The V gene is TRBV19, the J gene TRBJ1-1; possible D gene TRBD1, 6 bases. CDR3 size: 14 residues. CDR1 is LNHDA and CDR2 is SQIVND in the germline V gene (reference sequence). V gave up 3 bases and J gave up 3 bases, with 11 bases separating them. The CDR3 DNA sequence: TGTGCCAGTAGTATTTTGGGGGGCTACACTGAAGCTTTCTTT. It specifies CASSILGGYTEAFF.

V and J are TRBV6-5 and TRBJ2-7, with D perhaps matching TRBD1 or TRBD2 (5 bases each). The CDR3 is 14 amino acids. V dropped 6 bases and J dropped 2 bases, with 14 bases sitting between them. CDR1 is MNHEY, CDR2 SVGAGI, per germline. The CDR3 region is CASSLRDGAYEQYF. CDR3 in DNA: TGTGCCAGCAGCCTCCGGGACGGAGCCTACGAGCAGTACTTC.

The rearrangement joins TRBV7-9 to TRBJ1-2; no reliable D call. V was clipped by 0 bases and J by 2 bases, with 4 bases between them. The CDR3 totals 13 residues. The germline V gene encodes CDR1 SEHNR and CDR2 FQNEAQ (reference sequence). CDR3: CASSLAGNYGYTF. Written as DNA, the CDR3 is TGTGCCAGCAGCTTAGCGGGAAACTATGGCTACACCTTC.

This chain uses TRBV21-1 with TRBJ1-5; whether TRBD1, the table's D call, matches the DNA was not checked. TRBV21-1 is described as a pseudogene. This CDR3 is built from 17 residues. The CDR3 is CASSGGGTGNSNQPQHF. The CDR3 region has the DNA TGTGCCAGCAGCGGAGGGGGGACAGGTAATAGCAATCAGCCCCAGCATTTT.

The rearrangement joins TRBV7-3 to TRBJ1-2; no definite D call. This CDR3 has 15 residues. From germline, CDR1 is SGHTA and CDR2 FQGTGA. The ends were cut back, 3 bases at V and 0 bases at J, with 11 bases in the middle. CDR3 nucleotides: TGTGCCAGCAGCTTGAATTCGGGCACTAACTATGGCTACACCTTC. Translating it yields CASSLNSGTNYGYTF.

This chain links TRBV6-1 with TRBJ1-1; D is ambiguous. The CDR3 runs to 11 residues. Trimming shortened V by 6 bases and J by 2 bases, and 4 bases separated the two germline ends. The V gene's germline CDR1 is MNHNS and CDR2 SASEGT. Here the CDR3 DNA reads TGTGCCAGCAGATATAACACTGAAGCTTTCTTT. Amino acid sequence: CASRYNTEAFF.

This CDR3 reads CASSFGTSVQETQYF. In nucleotides, the CDR3 is TGTGCCAGCAGCTTTGGGACTAGCGTACAAGAGACCCAGTACTTC. The chain is built from TRBV11-1 and TRBJ2-5; 10 nucleotides align to TRBD2. Unmatched junction bases numbered 3, after V lost 3 bases and J lost 2 bases. The CDR3 extends over 15 amino acids. From germline, CDR1 is SGHAT and CDR2 FQDESV (reference sequence).

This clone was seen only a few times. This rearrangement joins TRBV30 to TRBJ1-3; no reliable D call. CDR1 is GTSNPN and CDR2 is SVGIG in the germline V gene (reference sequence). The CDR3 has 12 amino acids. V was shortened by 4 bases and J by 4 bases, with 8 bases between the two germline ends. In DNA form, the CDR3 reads TGTGCCTGGATGTCTGCGGGAAACACCATATATTTT. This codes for CAWMSAGNTIYF. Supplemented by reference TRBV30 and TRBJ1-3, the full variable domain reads SQTIHQWPATLVQPVGSPLSLECTVEGTSNPNLYWYRQAAGRGLQLLFYSVGIGQISSEVPQNLSASRPQDRQFILSSKKLLLSDSGFYLCAWMSAGNTIYFGEGSWLTVV.

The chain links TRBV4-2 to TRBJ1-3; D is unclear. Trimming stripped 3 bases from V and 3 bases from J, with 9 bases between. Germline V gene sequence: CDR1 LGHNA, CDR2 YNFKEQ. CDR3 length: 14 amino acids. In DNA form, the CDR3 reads TGTGCCAGCAGCCAGGGTCAAGATGGAAACACCATATATTTT. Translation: CASSQGQDGNTIYF.

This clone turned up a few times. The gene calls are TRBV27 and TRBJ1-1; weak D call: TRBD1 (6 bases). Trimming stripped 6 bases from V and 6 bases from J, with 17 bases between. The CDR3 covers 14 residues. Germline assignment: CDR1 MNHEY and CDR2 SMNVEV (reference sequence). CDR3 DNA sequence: TGTGCCAGCAGCCGACGTCAGGGGAGGGCTGAAGCTTTCTTT. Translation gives CASSRRQGRAEAFF.

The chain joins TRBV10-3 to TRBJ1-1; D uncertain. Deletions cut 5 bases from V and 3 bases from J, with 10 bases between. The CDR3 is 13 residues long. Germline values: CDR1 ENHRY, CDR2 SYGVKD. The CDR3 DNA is TGTGCCATCAGTTTGGGTGGCTACACTGAAGCTTTCTTT. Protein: CAISLGGYTEAFF.

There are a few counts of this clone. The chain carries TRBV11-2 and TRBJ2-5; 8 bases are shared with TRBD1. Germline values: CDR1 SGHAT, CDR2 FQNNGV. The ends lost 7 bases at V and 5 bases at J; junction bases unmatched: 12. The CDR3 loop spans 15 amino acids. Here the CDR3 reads CASTQWTGFGETQYF. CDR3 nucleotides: TGTGCCAGCACCCAGTGGACAGGGTTTGGGGAGACCCAGTACTTC. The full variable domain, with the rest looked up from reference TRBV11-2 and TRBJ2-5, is EAGVAQSPRYKIIEKRQSVAFWCNPISGHATLYWYQQILGQGPKLLIQFQNNGVVDDSQLPKDRFSAERLKGVDSTLKIQPAKLEDSAVYLCASTQWTGFGETQYFGPGTRLLVL.

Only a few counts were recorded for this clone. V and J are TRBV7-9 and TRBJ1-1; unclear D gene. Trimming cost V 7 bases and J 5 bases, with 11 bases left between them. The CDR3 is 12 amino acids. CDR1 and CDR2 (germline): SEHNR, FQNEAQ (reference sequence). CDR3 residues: CASNGPWTEAFF. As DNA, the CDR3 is TGTGCCAGCAACGGGCCGTGGACTGAAGCTTTCTTT.

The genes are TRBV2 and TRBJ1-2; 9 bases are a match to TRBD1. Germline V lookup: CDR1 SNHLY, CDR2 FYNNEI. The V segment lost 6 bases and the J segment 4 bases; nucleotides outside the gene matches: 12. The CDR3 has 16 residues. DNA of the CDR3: TGTGCCAGCAGCCGAGGGACAGGGAAGGAGTTCTATGGCTACACCTTC. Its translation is CASSRGTGKEFYGYTF.

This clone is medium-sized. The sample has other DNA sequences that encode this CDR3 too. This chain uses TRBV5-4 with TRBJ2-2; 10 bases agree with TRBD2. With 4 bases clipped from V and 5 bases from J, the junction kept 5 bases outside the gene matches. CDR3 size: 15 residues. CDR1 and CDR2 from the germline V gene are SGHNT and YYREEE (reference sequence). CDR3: CASSPSGGGTGELFF. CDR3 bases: TGTGCCAGCAGCCCTAGCGGGGGCGGGACCGGGGAGCTGTTTTTT. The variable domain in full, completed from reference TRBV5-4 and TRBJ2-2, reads ETGVTQSPTHLIKTRGQQVTLRCSSQSGHNTVSWYQQALGQGPQFIFQYYREEENGRGNFPPRFSGLQFPNYSSELNVNALELDDSALYLCASSPSGGGTGELFFGEGSRLTVL.

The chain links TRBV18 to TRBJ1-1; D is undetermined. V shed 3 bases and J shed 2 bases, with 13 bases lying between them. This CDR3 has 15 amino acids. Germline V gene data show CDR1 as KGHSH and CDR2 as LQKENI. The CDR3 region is CASSPGFLVNTEAFF. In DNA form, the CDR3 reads TGTGCCAGCTCACCCGGGTTTCTGGTTAACACTGAAGCTTTCTTT.

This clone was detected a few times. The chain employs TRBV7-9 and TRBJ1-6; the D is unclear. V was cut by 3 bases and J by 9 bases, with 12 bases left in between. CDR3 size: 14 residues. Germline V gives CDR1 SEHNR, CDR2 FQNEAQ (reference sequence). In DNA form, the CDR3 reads TGTGCCAGCAGCTTTGAGGGTGATACTTCACCCCTCCACTTT. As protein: CASSFEGDTSPLHF. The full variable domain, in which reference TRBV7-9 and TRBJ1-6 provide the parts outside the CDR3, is DTGVSQNPRHKITKRGQNVTFRCDPISEHNRLYWYRQTLGQGPEFLTYFQNEAQLEKSRLLSDRFSAERPKGSFSTLEIQRTEQGDSAMYLCASSFEGDTSPLHFGNGTRLTVT.

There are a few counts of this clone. As DNA, the CDR3 is TGCGCCAGCAGTCCCTGGAGCCAGGCGGGCTACACCTTC. This translates into CASSPWSQAGYTF. The chain is built from TRBV5-1 and TRBJ1-2, with no clear D. The CDR3 has 13 residues. The germline CDR1 and CDR2 sequences are SGHRS and YFSETQ. The V gene lost 5 bases and the J gene lost 8 bases, with 16 bases spanning the gap.

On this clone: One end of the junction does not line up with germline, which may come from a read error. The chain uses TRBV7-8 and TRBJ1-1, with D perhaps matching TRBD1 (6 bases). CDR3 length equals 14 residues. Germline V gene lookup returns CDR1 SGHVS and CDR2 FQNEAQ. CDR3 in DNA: TGTGCCAGCAGCTTACGGGGGCTGAAAACTGAAGCTTTCTTT. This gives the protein CASSLRGLKTEAFF.